This T cell receptor beta chain originates from a study of PD-1 blockade in classical Hodgkin lymphoma. To note about this clone: The antigen remains undetermined.

Findings of the study overall: Anyone who began nivolumab under 1 year after ASCT was excluded. Newly diagnosed patients reportedly had lower baseline TCR diversity than healthy donors.

The time point is: cycle 4 day 1 (C4D1), after more than five weeks of nivolumab. Relapse was seen in all patients after autologous stem cell transplantation, and brentuximab vedotin exposure was variable. Using magnetic negative selection, the CD4+ T cells were separated out of thawed PBMCs. Complete response, partial response or progressive disease were the best responses. The length of the CDR3 is 15 residues. The J segment lost 4 bases and the V segment lost 0 bases, leaving 4 bases of the junction unmatched. Germline values: CDR1 LGHNA, CDR2 YNFKEQ. Some clones are missing from TCRdb's copy, which holds only in-frame ones; the method was immunoSEQ multiplex PCR. The sample has approximately 31,000 clones, roughly 80% seen once.

The chain has TRBV4-2 and TRBJ2-5; 8 positions match TRBD2. The sequenced sample was CD4+ T cells from blood, obtained before the fourth cycle of nivolumab. The source of this sequence is a human donor with classical Hodgkin lymphoma. For the CDR3, the DNA is TGTGCCAGCAGCCAAGATGGGACTAGAGGAGAGACCCAGTACTTC. It translates to CASSQDGTRGETQYF.